The TCR beta chain described here comes from a study of early T cells in non-severe SARS-CoV-2 infection. The CDR3 is made up of 15 amino acids. V was pared by 4 bases and J by 6 bases, with 12 bases of the junction left unmatched. TCRdb used MiXCR to reprocess the 5' RACE reads, holding one entry per CDR3 protein. The data hold 20,000 to 25,000 distinct CDR3 sequences, with approximately 5% observed a single time. The chain carries TRBV12-3 or TRBV12-4 and TRBJ2-7, with 7 bases that match TRBD1. The receptor was derived from an adult who was a healthcare worker with PCR-confirmed SARS-CoV-2 infection or an uninfected control (not recorded which). Sequenced input: whole blood. This CDR3 is CASSSPDRAKAEQYF. The CDR3 DNA reads as TGTGCCAGCAGTTCCCCAGACAGGGCTAAGGCCGAGCAGTACTTC.